Shown below are 16 T cell receptor beta chains from a single sample sequenced in a study of OX40 agonist ivuxolimab in advanced cancers. Generated by immunoSEQ multiplex PCR, the TCRdb table keeps only in-frame clones and is missing some. The sample lists tens of thousands of clones, 70% to 90% occurring once. This sample comprised CD4+ or CD8+ T cells sorted from blood, obtained in a trial of the OX40 agonist ivuxolimab. These receptors originate from an adult with an advanced solid tumor such as melanoma, head and neck, liver or kidney cancer.

The rearrangement joins TRBV7-2 to TRBJ2-7, with 10 bases that match TRBD2. V was pared by 5 bases and J by 9 bases, with 10 bases of the junction left unmatched. The V gene's germline CDR1 is SGHTA and CDR2 FQGNSA. The CDR3 runs to 14 residues. The CDR3 loop reads CASSAGLASGGQYF. The DNA of the CDR3 is TGTGCCAGCAGCGCGGGACTAGCGTCAGGAGGGCAGTACTTC.

The chain has TRBV7-3 and TRBJ2-1, with unresolved D. Trimming cost V 1 base and J 7 bases, with 11 bases left between them. The CDR3 has 14 amino acids. Germline V gene lookup returns CDR1 SGHTA and CDR2 FQGTGA. CDR3 bases: TGTGCCAGCAGCTTAAATCCCAACTGGAATGAGCAGTTCTTC. Amino acids: CASSLNPNWNEQFF. Based on the CDR3 plus reference TRBV7-3 and TRBJ2-1, the full variable domain is GAGVSQTPSNKVTEKGKYVELRCDPISGHTALYWYRQSLGQGPEFLIYFQGTGAADDSGLPNDRFFAVRPEGSVSTLKIQRTERGDSAVYLCASSLNPNWNEQFFGPGTRLTVL.

The chain uses TRBV15 and TRBJ2-5; 7 bases agree with TRBD1. This CDR3 contains 13 residues. Germline CDR1 and CDR2: LNHNV and YYDKDF (reference sequence). Losses at the gene ends were 4 bases for V and 5 bases for J; bases not matched to a gene: 4. In DNA, the CDR3 is TGTGCCACCAGCAAGACAGGGCTGGAGACCCAGTACTTC. Translating gives CATSKTGLETQYF. Drawing the rest from reference TRBV15 and TRBJ2-5, the complete variable domain is DAMVIQNPRYQVTQFGKPVTLSCSQTLNHNVMYWYQQKSSQAPKLLFHYYDKDFNNEADTPDNFQSRRPNTSFCFLDIRSPGLGDTAMYLCATSKTGLETQYFGPGTRLLVL.

CDR3 sequence reads: CASRNLASGRPFSTDTQYF. The CDR3 DNA is TGTGCCAGCAGGAACTTGGCTAGCGGGAGGCCTTTTAGCACAGATACGCAGTATTTT. V gene TRBV2 combines with J gene TRBJ2-3; 11 bases line up with TRBD2. V gave up 6 bases and J gave up 0 bases; unmatched junction bases: 14. Looked up from germline, CDR1 is SNHLY and CDR2 is FYNNEI. The CDR3 is 19 residues long.

This chain connects TRBV19 to TRBJ2-1; D is tentatively TRBD1 or TRBD2 (5 bases each). V was trimmed by 3 bases and J by 5 bases, leaving 8 bases between them. Germline V gene sequence: CDR1 LNHDA, CDR2 SQIVND (reference sequence). The CDR3 has 13 residues. The CDR3 DNA sequence: TGTGCCAGTAGTATTAGAGGGGACAATGAGCAGTTCTTC. Residues: CASSIRGDNEQFF.

This clone showed up just once. V and J are TRBV7-9 and TRBJ2-7, with 8 bases fitting TRBD1. V was clipped by 5 bases and J by 1 base; unmatched bases: 4. The CDR3 length is 14 residues. Germline CDR1 and CDR2: SEHNR and FQNEAQ (reference sequence). CDR3 sequence reads: CASSGGQASYEQYF. CDR3 nucleotides: TGTGCCAGCAGCGGGGGACAGGCTTCCTACGAGCAGTACTTC.

The chain is built from TRBV18 and TRBJ1-1; D may be TRBD1 (6 bases). CDR1 KGHSH and CDR2 LQKENI come from the germline V gene. The V and J ends lost 6 bases and 2 bases respectively, with 16 bases between them. The CDR3 is 15 residues long. CDR3: CASSPGGGGNTEAFF. CDR3 bases: TGTGCCAGCTCCCCCGGAGGTGGGGGCAACACTGAAGCTTTCTTT.

This chain uses TRBV7-8 with TRBJ1-2; D not resolved. This CDR3 comprises 13 residues. With 1 base removed from V and 4 bases from J, the gap between germline ends came to 7 bases. Germline CDR1 is SGHVS and CDR2 is FQNEAQ. CDR3 sequence reads: CASSLELGYGYTF. CDR3 coding DNA: TGTGCCAGCAGCTTAGAGTTGGGCTATGGCTACACCTTC.

The V gene is TRBV29-1, the J gene TRBJ1-3, with TRBD1 as a possible D gene (6 bases). V lost 6 bases and J lost 4, with 13 bases in between. This CDR3 comprises 13 residues. Germline lookup yields CDR1 SQVTM and CDR2 ANQGSEA. The CDR3 spells CSVAQGTGNTIYF. The CDR3 nucleotides are TGCAGCGTAGCTCAGGGGACGGGAAACACCATATATTTT.

The rearrangement joins TRBV27 to TRBJ2-1, with a possible D match to TRBD1 (6 bases). Germline values: CDR1 MNHEY, CDR2 SMNVEV (reference sequence). Between the trimmed V and J ends, which lost 5 bases and 4 bases, there was a span of 15 bases. The CDR3 totals 15 residues. The CDR3 DNA reads as TGTGCCAGCAGTCCCAGGGGCGCGGGTTACAATGAGCAGTTCTTC. Translation gives CASSPRGAGYNEQFF.

This chain connects TRBV10-3 to TRBJ1-1; perhaps TRBD1 as D (5 bases). This CDR3 contains 13 residues. Germline CDR1 ENHRY, CDR2 SYGVKD. Trimming left V 10 bases short and J 1 base short, with 13 bases between. CDR3 sequence reads: CATSGRENTEAFF. In nucleotides, the CDR3 is TGTGCCACCTCGGGACGAGAGAACACTGAAGCTTTCTTT.

This rearrangement joins TRBV5-6 to TRBJ2-1, with 14 bases identical to TRBD2. Germline assignment: CDR1 SGHDT and CDR2 YYEEEE. The V and J ends lost 4 bases and 8 bases, in that order; junction bases with no gene match: 5. The CDR3 covers 15 residues. In DNA, the CDR3 is TGTGCCAGCAGCCAGACTAGCGGGAGGGCTCATGAGCAGTTCTTC. Its translation is CASSQTSGRAHEQFF.

The V and J genes are TRBV19 and TRBJ1-1; D unclear. Germline V gene data show CDR1 as LNHDA and CDR2 as SQIVND (reference sequence). The CDR3 covers 12 residues. Trimming cost V 5 bases and J 5 bases, with 9 bases left between them. The CDR3 sequence: CASSARRTEAFF. CDR3 nucleotides: TGTGCCAGTAGTGCCCGGAGGACTGAAGCTTTCTTT.

V gene TRBV5-4 combines with J gene TRBJ2-5, with D uncertain. Trimming took off 3 bases at V and 2 bases at J, with 8 bases between the two ends. The CDR3 is 13 residues long. Germline lookup yields CDR1 SGHNT and CDR2 YYREEE (reference sequence). The CDR3 sequence: CASSWSHQETQYF. Here the CDR3 DNA reads TGTGCCAGCAGCTGGTCACATCAAGAGACCCAGTACTTC.

V gene TRBV5-1 combines with J gene TRBJ2-7; 15 nucleotides match TRBD2. The CDR3 covers 17 residues. V gave up 4 bases and J gave up 1 base; unmatched junction bases: 6. Germline-derived CDR1 and CDR2 are SGHRS and YFSETQ. CDR3 DNA sequence: TGCGCCAGCAGCCCCGGACTAGCGGGAGGGCCTTCCTACGAGCAGTACTTC. This translates into CASSPGLAGGPSYEQYF.

The chain joins TRBV5-4 to TRBJ2-7, with 9 bases aligning to TRBD1. CDR3 length: 15 amino acids. Losses at the gene ends were 4 bases for V and 4 bases for J; bases not matched to a gene: 9. Germline CDR1 and CDR2: SGHNT and YYREEE (reference sequence). CDR3 nucleotides: TGTGCCAGCAGCCTGGAGACAGGGGGTAAATACGAGCAGTACTTC. Its translation is CASSLETGGKYEQYF.